What follows are 5 T cell receptor beta chains derived from one specimen sequenced in a study of human T cells and chemical hapten exposure. Time point described: patch test 2, 6 weeks after DPC sensitization. The treatment denotes: therapeutic diphenylcyclopropenone sensitization with weekly scalp DPC. Each CDR3 protein is one row after TCRdb ran MiXCR on the RACE reads. Among hundreds of thousands of distinct CDR3 sequences, about 6.9% were seen once, and the ten largest hold about 5.6%. This specimen was whole blood, taken in connection with sensitization to the hapten diphenylcyclopropenone (DPC). The receptors were sampled from a woman between 18 and 30 years old with alopecia areata. Some clones in this sample may be carry-over from other donors' samples.

This clonotype has just a few counts. This chain links TRBV9 with TRBJ2-1, with D possibly being TRBD1 (6 bases). Trimming cost V 0 bases and J 4 bases, with 11 bases left between them. CDR1 SGDLS and CDR2 YYNGEE come from the germline V gene. This CDR3 has 15 residues. CDR3 sequence reads: CASSVGTRGYNEQFF. The CDR3 DNA follows: TGTGCCAGCAGCGTAGGGACCAGGGGATACAATGAGCAGTTCTTC. Combining the CDR3 with reference TRBV9 and TRBJ2-1 gives the whole variable domain DSGVTQTPKHLITATGQRVTLRCSPRSGDLSVYWYQQSLDQGLQFLIQYYNGEERAKGNILERFSAQQFPDLHSELNLSSLELGDSALYFCASSVGTRGYNEQFFGPGTRLTVL.

In its sample, this clonotype was seen a few times. The chain carries TRBV4-3 and TRBJ1-2; weak D call: TRBD1 (5 bases). With 2 bases removed from V and 3 bases from J, the gap between germline ends came to 10 bases. CDR1 is LGHNA and CDR2 is YSLEER in the germline V gene. This CDR3 spans 14 amino acids. The CDR3 nucleotides read TGCGCCAGCAGCCAACAGGGAGGTGACTATGGCTACACCTTC. This sequence encodes CASSQQGGDYGYTF.

The V gene is TRBV20-1, the J gene TRBJ1-4, with a weak D call TRBD1 (5 bases). The CDR3 length is 16 residues. Trimming left V 0 bases short and J 8 bases short, with 19 bases between. Per the germline V gene, CDR1 is DFQATT and CDR2 is SNEGSKA (reference sequence). This CDR3 reads CSAREYRDSGNEKLFF. The CDR3 nucleotides are TGCAGTGCTAGAGAGTACCGGGACTCGGGAAACGAAAAACTGTTTTTT.

The V gene is TRBV27, the J gene TRBJ1-1; 8 bases agree with TRBD1. The CDR3 loop spans 16 amino acids. J was trimmed by 0 bases and V by 5 bases; bases with no gene match: 8. Germline lookup yields CDR1 MNHEY and CDR2 SMNVEV (reference sequence). Written as DNA, the CDR3 is TGTGCCAGCAGTCCCTACAGGGGGGAGATGAACACTGAAGCTTTCTTT. This translates into CASSPYRGEMNTEAFF.

This clonotype was recorded many times. CDR3 loop: CASSFRDLSGYTF. CDR3 nucleotides: TGTGCCAGCAGTTTCCGGGACTTGAGTGGCTACACCTTC. The chain couples TRBV12-3 or TRBV12-4 to TRBJ1-2, with D possibly being TRBD1 (5 bases). Trimming left V 3 bases short and J 7 bases short, with 12 bases between. The CDR3 is 13 residues long.